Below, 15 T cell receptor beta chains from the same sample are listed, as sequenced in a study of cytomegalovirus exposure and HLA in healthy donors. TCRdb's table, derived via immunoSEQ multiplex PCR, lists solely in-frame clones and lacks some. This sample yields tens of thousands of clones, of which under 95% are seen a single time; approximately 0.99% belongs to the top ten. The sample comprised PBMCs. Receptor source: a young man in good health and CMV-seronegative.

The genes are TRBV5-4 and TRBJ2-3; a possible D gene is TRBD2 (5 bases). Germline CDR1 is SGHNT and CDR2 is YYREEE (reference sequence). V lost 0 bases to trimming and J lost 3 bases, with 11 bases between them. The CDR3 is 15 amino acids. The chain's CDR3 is CASSLGGSATDTQYF. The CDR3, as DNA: TGTGCCAGCAGCTTGGGCGGGTCCGCAACAGATACGCAGTATTTT.

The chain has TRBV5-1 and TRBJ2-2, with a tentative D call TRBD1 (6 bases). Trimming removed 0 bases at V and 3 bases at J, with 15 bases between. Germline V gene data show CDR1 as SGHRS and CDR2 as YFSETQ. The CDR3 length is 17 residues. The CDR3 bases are TGCGCCAGCAGCTTGGGCTTTGGACAGCCCTACACCGGGGAGCTGTTTTTT. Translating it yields CASSLGFGQPYTGELFF.

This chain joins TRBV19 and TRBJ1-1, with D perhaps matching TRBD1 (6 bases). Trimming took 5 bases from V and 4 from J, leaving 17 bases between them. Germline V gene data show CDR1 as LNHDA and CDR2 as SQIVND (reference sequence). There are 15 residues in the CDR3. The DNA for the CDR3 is TGTGCCAGTAGTCGTCCGAAACAGGGAGTCACTGAAGCTTTCTTT. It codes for CASSRPKQGVTEAFF.

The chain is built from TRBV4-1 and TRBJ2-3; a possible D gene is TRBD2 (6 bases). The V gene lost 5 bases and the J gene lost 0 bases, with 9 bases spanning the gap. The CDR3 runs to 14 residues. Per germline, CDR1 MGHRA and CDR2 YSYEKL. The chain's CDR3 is CASSNGGSTDTQYF. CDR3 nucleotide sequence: TGCGCCAGCAGCAACGGAGGGAGCACAGATACGCAGTATTTT.

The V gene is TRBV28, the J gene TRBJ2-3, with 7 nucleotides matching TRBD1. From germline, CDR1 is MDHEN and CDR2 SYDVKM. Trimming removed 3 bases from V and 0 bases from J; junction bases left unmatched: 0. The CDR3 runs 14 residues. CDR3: CASSFRGSTDTQYF. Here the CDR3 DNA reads TGTGCCAGCAGTTTCAGGGGGAGCACAGATACGCAGTATTTT.

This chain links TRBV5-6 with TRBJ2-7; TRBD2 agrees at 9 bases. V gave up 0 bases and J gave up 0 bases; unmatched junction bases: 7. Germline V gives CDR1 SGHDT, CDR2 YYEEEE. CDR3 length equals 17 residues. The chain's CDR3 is CASSLALAGGISYEQYF. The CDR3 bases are TGTGCCAGCAGCTTGGCCCTTGCGGGAGGGATCTCCTACGAGCAGTACTTC.

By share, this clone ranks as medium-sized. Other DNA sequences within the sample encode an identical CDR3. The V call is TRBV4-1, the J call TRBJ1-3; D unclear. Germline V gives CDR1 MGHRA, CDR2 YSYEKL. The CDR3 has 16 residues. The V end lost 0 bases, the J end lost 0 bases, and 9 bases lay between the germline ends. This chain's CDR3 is CASSQDPGDSGNTIYF. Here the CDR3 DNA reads TGCGCCAGCAGCCAAGATCCAGGCGACTCTGGAAACACCATATATTTT.

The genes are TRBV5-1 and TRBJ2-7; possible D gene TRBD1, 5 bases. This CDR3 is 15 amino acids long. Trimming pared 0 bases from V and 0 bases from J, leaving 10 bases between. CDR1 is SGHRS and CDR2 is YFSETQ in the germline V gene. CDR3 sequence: CASSLGDSYSYEQYF. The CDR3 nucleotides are TGCGCCAGCAGCTTGGGAGACAGCTACTCCTACGAGCAGTACTTC.

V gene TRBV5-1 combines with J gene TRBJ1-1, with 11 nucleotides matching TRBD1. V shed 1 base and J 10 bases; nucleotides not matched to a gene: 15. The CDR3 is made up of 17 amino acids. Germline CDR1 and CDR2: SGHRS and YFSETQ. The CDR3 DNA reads TGCGCCAGCAGCTTGCATCTACGGACAGGGGGCGATAAAGGAGCTTTCTTT. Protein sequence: CASSLHLRTGGDKGAFF.

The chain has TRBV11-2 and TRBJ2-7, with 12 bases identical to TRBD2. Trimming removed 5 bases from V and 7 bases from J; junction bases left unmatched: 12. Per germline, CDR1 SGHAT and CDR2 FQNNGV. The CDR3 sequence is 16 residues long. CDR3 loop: CASSPSGLAGWGEQYF. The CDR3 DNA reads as TGTGCCAGCAGCCCCTCGGGACTAGCGGGTTGGGGGGAGCAGTACTTC. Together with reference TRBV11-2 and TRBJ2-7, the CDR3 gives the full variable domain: EAGVAQSPRYKIIEKRQSVAFWCNPISGHATLYWYQQILGQGPKLLIQFQNNGVVDDSQLPKDRFSAERLKGVDSTLKIQPAKLEDSAVYLCASSPSGLAGWGEQYFGPGTRLTVT.

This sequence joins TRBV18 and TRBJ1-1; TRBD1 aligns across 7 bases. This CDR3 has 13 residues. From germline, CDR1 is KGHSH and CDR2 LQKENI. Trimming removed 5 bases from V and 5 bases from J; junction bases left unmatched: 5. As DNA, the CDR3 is TGTGCCAGCTCAACAGGGGAAGGGACTGAAGCTTTCTTT. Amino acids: CASSTGEGTEAFF.

In DNA, the CDR3 is TGTGCCTGGAGTATGGTAGCGGCCTACGAGCAGTACTTC. Translated, it gives CAWSMVAAYEQYF. The genes are TRBV30 and TRBJ2-7; possibly TRBD2 for D (6 bases). CDR3 length: 13 amino acids. V was trimmed by 2 bases and J by 2 bases, leaving 10 bases between them. Germline V gene lookup returns CDR1 GTSNPN and CDR2 SVGIG (reference sequence).

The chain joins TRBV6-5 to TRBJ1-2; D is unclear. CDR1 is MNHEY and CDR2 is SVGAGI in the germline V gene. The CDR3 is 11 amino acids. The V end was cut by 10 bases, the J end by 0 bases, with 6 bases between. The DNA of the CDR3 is TGTGCCACTGAGACTAACTATGGCTACACCTTC. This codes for CATETNYGYTF.

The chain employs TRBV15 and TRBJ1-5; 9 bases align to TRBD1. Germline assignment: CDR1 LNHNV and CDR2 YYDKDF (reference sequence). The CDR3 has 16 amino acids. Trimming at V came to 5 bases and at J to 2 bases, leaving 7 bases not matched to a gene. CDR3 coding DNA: TGTGCCACCAGCGGGGACAGGGCTTTGGGCAATCAGCCCCAGCATTTT. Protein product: CATSGDRALGNQPQHF.

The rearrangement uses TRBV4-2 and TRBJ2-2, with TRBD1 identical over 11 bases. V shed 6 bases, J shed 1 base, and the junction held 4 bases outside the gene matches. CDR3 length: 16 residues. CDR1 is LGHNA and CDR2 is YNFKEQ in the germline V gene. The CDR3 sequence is CASRGQGALNTGELFF. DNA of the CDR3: TGTGCCAGCAGAGGACAGGGGGCTTTGAACACCGGGGAGCTGTTTTTT.